Each of the 26 T cell receptor beta chains below was sequenced from the same sample in a study of T-cell reconstitution after alpha-beta-depleted transplantation in children. Unique molecular identifiers were used in preparing the TCRbeta library. One entry per CDR3 protein, called by TCRdb with MiXCR from the PCR reads. The table shows 450,000 to 600,000 distinct CDR3 sequences, with 13% occurring only once. Source: PBMCs, mostly from graft donor cells, taken 360 days after TCRalphabeta/CD19-depleted stem cell transplant. All receptors come from a male patient under 18 who had a stem cell transplant for acute myeloid leukemia, so the T cells may come from the graft donor.

The chain has TRBV5-1 and TRBJ2-6; 14 nucleotides align to TRBD2. V trimming: 4 bases; J trimming: 3 bases; junction bases outside the gene matches: 6. Germline V lookup: CDR1 SGHRS, CDR2 YFSETQ. This CDR3 is built from 18 residues. The CDR3 nucleotides are TGCGCCAGCAGCCCCGTTGGACTAGCGGGAGGTGGGGCCAACGTCCTGACTTTC. Its translation is CASSPVGLAGGGANVLTF.

This clonotype was recorded a few times. The chain has TRBV28 and TRBJ2-4; D remains unclear. The V end was cut by 4 bases, the J end by 0 bases, with 10 bases between. The germline V gene encodes CDR1 MDHEN and CDR2 SYDVKM. The CDR3 length is 15 residues. The chain's CDR3 is CASSSTALAKNIQYF. The CDR3 bases are TGTGCCAGCAGTTCCACAGCCTTAGCCAAAAACATTCAGTACTTC.

This chain joins TRBV7-8 and TRBJ2-3; no definite D call. Germline loops: CDR1 SGHVS, CDR2 FQNEAQ. CDR3 length equals 14 residues. V lost 5 bases to trimming and J lost 3 bases, with 12 bases between them. Here the CDR3 reads CASSPSPRTDTQYF. The CDR3 DNA is TGTGCCAGCAGCCCCTCTCCCCGAACAGATACGCAGTATTTT. Together with reference TRBV7-8 and TRBJ2-3, the CDR3 gives the full variable domain: GAGVSQSPRYKVAKRGQDVALRCDPISGHVSLFWYQQALGQGPEFLTYFQNEAQLDKSGLPSDRFFAERPEGSVSTLKIQRTQQEDSAVYLCASSPSPRTDTQYFGPGTRLTVL.

This clonotype has just a few counts. The J gene is TRBJ2-5, the V gene TRBV12-3 or TRBV12-4; 12 bases line up with TRBD2. The junction had 11 bases not matched to a gene; V was cut back by 5 bases and J by 4 bases. The CDR3 is made up of 17 amino acids. CDR3: CASSASGRAFVGETQYF. The CDR3 DNA reads TGTGCCAGCAGTGCTAGCGGGAGGGCCTTCGTGGGAGAGACCCAGTACTTC.

J is TRBJ2-2 and V is TRBV2, with D unresolved. Trimming left V 6 bases short and J 0 bases short, with 5 bases between. Germline values: CDR1 SNHLY, CDR2 FYNNEI. The CDR3 consists of 13 residues. Written as DNA, the CDR3 is TGTGCCAGCAGGGACCCGAACACCGGGGAGCTGTTTTTT. Translating it yields CASRDPNTGELFF.

The chain recombines TRBV29-1 with TRBJ2-2, with 7 nucleotides matching TRBD1. CDR3 length: 13 amino acids. Trimming at V came to 8 bases and at J to 2 bases, leaving 5 bases not matched to a gene. Germline CDR1 SQVTM, CDR2 ANQGSEA. The CDR3 protein is CSHTGDNTGELFF. The CDR3 region has the DNA TGCAGCCATACAGGGGACAACACCGGGGAGCTGTTTTTT.

This clonotype has just a few counts. The chain joins TRBV3-1 to TRBJ2-7; 7 nucleotides line up with TRBD2. With 4 bases clipped from V and 6 bases from J, the junction kept 12 bases outside the gene matches. In germline, CDR1 is LGHDT, CDR2 YNNKEL (reference sequence). The CDR3 covers 15 residues. DNA for the CDR3: TGTGCCAGCAGCCCCAAGACCCGGGACTACTCCGAGCAGTACTTC. Translating it yields CASSPKTRDYSEQYF.

A few counts support this clonotype. The V and J genes are TRBV5-1 and TRBJ2-5; 10 bases map to TRBD2. J was trimmed by 5 bases and V by 4 bases; bases with no gene match: 8. CDR3 size: 15 residues. The germline CDR1 and CDR2 sequences are SGHRS and YFSETQ. The CDR3, as DNA: TGCGCCAGCAGCGTGCTAGCGGGAGTCGGGGAGACCCAGTACTTC. Amino acid sequence: CASSVLAGVGETQYF.

In this sample, this clonotype turned up once. This sequence joins TRBV7-6 and TRBJ2-7; D might be TRBD1 (5 bases). CDR3 size: 20 residues. V gave up 1 base and J gave up 3 bases, with 28 bases separating them. Germline V gives CDR1 SGHVS, CDR2 FNYEAQ. In DNA, the CDR3 is TGTGCCAGCAGCTTAGAAGGAGCCAGGGTGCCGACCTATGATTTCTACGAGCAGTACTTC. It encodes CASSLEGARVPTYDFYEQYF. The full variable domain, rest sourced from reference TRBV7-6 and TRBJ2-7, is GAGVSQSPRYKVTKRGQDVALRCDPISGHVSLYWYRQALGQGPEFLTYFNYEAQQDKSGLPNDRFSAERPEGSISTLTIQRTEQRDSAMYRCASSLEGARVPTYDFYEQYFGPGTRLTVT.

The sample holds a few counts of this clonotype. The V and J genes are TRBV4-1 and TRBJ2-1; 14 bases align to TRBD2. Unmatched junction bases numbered 6, after V lost 2 bases and J lost 9 bases. Looked up from germline, CDR1 is MGHRA and CDR2 is YSYEKL. The CDR3 length is 16 residues. CDR3 region: CASSQLPGLAGAEQFF. The CDR3 region has the DNA TGCGCCAGCAGCCAACTACCGGGACTAGCGGGAGCTGAGCAGTTCTTC.

The gene calls are TRBV28 and TRBJ2-7, with 7 bases matching TRBD2. Germline values: CDR1 MDHEN, CDR2 SYDVKM. The CDR3 runs 12 residues. The V segment lost 2 bases and the J segment 11 bases; nucleotides outside the gene matches: 6. The CDR3 loop is CASSLTGRWEYF. In DNA form, the CDR3 reads TGTGCCAGCAGTTTAACCGGGAGGTGGGAGTACTTC.

CDR3 in DNA: TGCAGTGCTGAGCCGGGACTAGCGGGAGTTGAGCAGTACTTC. It encodes CSAEPGLAGVEQYF. This chain joins TRBV20-1 and TRBJ2-7; 14 nucleotides agree with TRBD2. In germline, CDR1 is DFQATT, CDR2 SNEGSKA (reference sequence). The CDR3 runs 14 residues. V lost 5 bases and J lost 7; bases outside the gene matches: 7.

The sample holds many counts of this clonotype. The chain combines TRBV2 with TRBJ2-1, with 8 bases lining up with TRBD1. CDR3 size: 18 residues. Unmatched junction bases numbered 11, after V lost 4 bases and J lost 0 bases. Germline V gives CDR1 SNHLY, CDR2 FYNNEI. As DNA, the CDR3 is TGTGCCAGCAGTGCTCTCCCAGGGGGCTCTTTCTCCTACAATGAGCAGTTCTTC. It codes for CASSALPGGSFSYNEQFF.

This clonotype was detected many times. The chain carries TRBV5-6 and TRBJ2-6, with unresolved D. V was clipped by 4 bases and J by 0 bases, with 8 bases between them. The CDR3 length is 15 residues. CDR1 SGHDT and CDR2 YYEEEE come from the germline V gene. CDR3 nucleotide sequence: TGTGCCAGCAGCAGCACTAACTCTGGGGCCAACGTCCTGACTTTC. This translates into CASSSTNSGANVLTF.

This clonotype showed up just a few times. CDR3 sequence (DNA): TGTGCCAGCAGCTTAGGCCAGGGCATAGACATTCAGTACTTC. This translates into CASSLGQGIDIQYF. This rearrangement joins TRBV7-9 to TRBJ2-4, with D possibly TRBD1 on 5 matching bases. CDR3 length: 14 amino acids. From germline, CDR1 is SEHNR and CDR2 FQNEAQ (reference sequence). V lost 1 base and J 8 bases, leaving 12 bases between the germline ends. Filled out from reference TRBV7-9 and TRBJ2-4, the complete variable domain reads DTGVSQNPRHKITKRGQNVTFRCDPISEHNRLYWYRQTLGQGPEFLTYFQNEAQLEKSRLLSDRFSAERPKGSFSTLEIQRTEQGDSAMYLCASSLGQGIDIQYFGAGTRLSVL.

The gene calls are TRBV2 and TRBJ1-6; no reliable D call. Trimming pared 6 bases from V and 8 bases from J, leaving 5 bases between. This CDR3 region has 11 residues. Germline lookup yields CDR1 SNHLY and CDR2 FYNNEI. The CDR3 protein is CASRRDSPLHF. The CDR3 nucleotides read TGTGCCAGCAGACGAGATTCACCCCTCCACTTT.

The chain employs TRBV3-1 and TRBJ1-3, with a tentative D call TRBD1 (5 bases). The germline CDR1 and CDR2 sequences are LGHDT and YNNKEL (reference sequence). With 7 bases removed from V and 4 bases from J, the gap between germline ends came to 20 bases. The length of the CDR3 is 16 residues. The CDR3 here is CASTLTGLGIGNTIYF. CDR3 DNA sequence: TGTGCCAGCACCCTAACAGGTCTAGGTATCGGAAACACCATATATTTT. Full variable domain (outside the CDR3, taken from reference TRBV3-1 and TRBJ1-3): DTAVSQTPKYLVTQMGNDKSIKCEQNLGHDTMYWYKQDSKKFLKIMFSYNNKELIINETVPNRFSPKSPDKAHLNLHINSLELGDSAVYFCASTLTGLGIGNTIYFGEGSWLTVV.

This chain links TRBV28 with TRBJ2-1; D is possibly TRBD1 (6 bases). CDR3 size: 18 residues. CDR1 is MDHEN, CDR2 SYDVKM, per germline. Trimming stripped 4 bases from V and 3 bases from J, with 22 bases between. The CDR3 loop reads CASSSLRALQGNYNEQFF. As DNA, the CDR3 is TGTGCCAGCAGTTCCCTCCGGGCCCTCCAGGGGAACTACAATGAGCAGTTCTTC.

This clonotype was recorded many times. This CDR3 is CASSLLGTQYF. The DNA of the CDR3 is TGTGCCAGCAGTCTCCTGGGGACCCAGTACTTC. This rearrangement joins TRBV6-5 to TRBJ2-5; D remains unclear. V dropped 5 bases and J dropped 7 bases, with 8 bases sitting between them. This CDR3 has 11 residues. The germline gives CDR1 MNHEY, CDR2 SVGAGI.

The rearrangement joins TRBV10-3 to TRBJ2-2; 8 bases match TRBD1. This CDR3 is built from 16 residues. Germline CDR1 and CDR2: ENHRY and SYGVKD. With 2 bases clipped from V and 4 bases from J, the junction kept 6 bases outside the gene matches. This CDR3 reads CAISEPGTGFTGELFF. DNA of the CDR3: TGTGCCATCAGTGAGCCGGGGACAGGCTTCACCGGGGAGCTGTTTTTT.

In this sample, this clonotype turned up a few times. V and J are TRBV6-5 and TRBJ2-1; 7 nucleotides agree with TRBD2. Germline loops: CDR1 MNHEY, CDR2 SVGAGI. The junction had 18 bases not matched to a gene; V was cut back by 2 bases and J by 8 bases. The CDR3 consists of 18 residues. The DNA of the CDR3 is TGTGCCAGCAGTTACGGGTTAAGACGTATAGGCGGGAGTCATGAGCAGTTCTTC. It encodes CASSYGLRRIGGSHEQFF.

At least ten counts were recorded for this clonotype. V gene TRBV12-3 or TRBV12-4 combines with J gene TRBJ2-1; TRBD2 aligns across 7 bases. Trimming at V came to 6 bases and at J to 4 bases, leaving 12 bases not matched to a gene. The CDR3 spans 16 residues. The chain's CDR3 is CASSSRTSVNYNEQFF. In DNA form, the CDR3 reads TGTGCCAGCAGCTCTCGCACTAGCGTTAATTACAATGAGCAGTTCTTC.

The genes are TRBV20-1 and TRBJ2-7, with D possibly being TRBD2 (6 bases). Germline CDR1 reads DFQATT; CDR2 reads SNEGSKA (reference sequence). The V end lost 3 bases, the J end lost 3 bases, and 12 bases lay between the germline ends. CDR3 length: 13 amino acids. The CDR3: CSARTGTFYEQYF. DNA of the CDR3: TGCAGTGCTAGGACCGGGACTTTCTACGAGCAGTACTTC.

The sample holds a few counts of this clonotype. The chain employs TRBV12-3 or TRBV12-4 and TRBJ2-1; TRBD2 agrees at 14 bases. This CDR3 is 14 amino acids long. The ends lost 3 bases at V and 10 bases at J; junction bases unmatched: 2. The CDR3 DNA is TGTGCCAGCAGTTTGACTAGCGGGAGGGGGGAGCAGTTCTTC. Translation: CASSLTSGRGEQFF.

In regard to this clonotype: This may come from a read error, since a much larger clone is one base off. The V and J genes are TRBV5-1 and TRBJ2-1, with 8 bases fitting TRBD1. Germline loops: CDR1 SGHRS, CDR2 YFSETQ. The CDR3 totals 11 residues. The CDR3 loop reads CVSRAGTGEIF. Written as DNA, the CDR3 is TGCGTCAGCAGGGCCGGGACAGGTGAGATCTTC.

The DNA for the CDR3 is TGTGCCAGCAGCCGGGGAAACGGAAACACCATATATTTT. Encoded protein: CASSRGNGNTIYF. The chain is built from TRBV7-8 and TRBJ1-3; unclear D gene. V lost 5 bases and J lost 4, with 9 bases in between. This CDR3 has 13 amino acids. From germline, CDR1 is SGHVS and CDR2 FQNEAQ.